Listed below are T cell receptor beta chains from one sample, sequenced in a study of blood T cell repertoires in COVID-19. Measured with immunoSEQ multiplex PCR; TCRdb has only the in-frame clones, and not every one. The sample lists approximately 120,000 clones, less than 90% occurring once. The sample comprised peripheral blood. These receptors were obtained from a woman in her fifties or sixties with acute or convalescent COVID-19. Each CDR3 is given with its conserved first and last residue. The D gene is left open where the match is weak. Clone size is not always given. Where it is, it says once, few, many or a class for expanded clones.

size: .
D: .
J: TRBJ2-1
V: TRBV6-7
DNA: TGTGCCAGCAGTTACTCTCCAGCGGTCCAACCCCCTGAGCAGTTCTTC
CDR3: CASSYSPAVQPPEQFF

size: .
D: TRBD1
J: TRBJ2-7
V: TRBV18
DNA: TGTGCCAGCTCGCCCCCGAGGGACAGAATCTACGAGCAGTACTTC
CDR3: CASSPPRDRIYEQYF

size: .
D: .
J: TRBJ1-3
V: TRBV9
DNA: TGTGCCAGCAGCGTAGATCCAGGGGTTAGAAACACCATATATTTT
CDR3: CASSVDPGVRNTIYF

size: .
D: .
J: TRBJ2-1
V: TRBV10-3
DNA: TGTGCCATCAGTGCCAGCCTTCTAGGGGGTGAGCAGTTCTTC
CDR3: CAISASLLGGEQFF

size: many
D: .
J: TRBJ2-7
V: TRBV6-4
DNA: TGTGCCAGCACCGAGAGGCACAGGCGCTCCTACGAGCAGTACTTC
CDR3: CASTERHRRSYEQYF

size: .
D: TRBD1
J: TRBJ2-7
V: TRBV18
DNA: TGTGCCAGCTCACCCGGGGACAGGGGGTTCGAGCAGTACTTC
CDR3: CASSPGDRGFEQYF

size: .
D: .
J: TRBJ1-4
V: TRBV19
DNA: TGTGCCAGTAGTATGTGGGCGACTAATGAAAAACTGTTTTTT
CDR3: CASSMWATNEKLFF

size: .
D: .
J: TRBJ1-3
V: TRBV6-2/TRBV6-3
DNA: TGTGCCAGCAGTTCCCCGACCGCCGGGACATTGGGTAACACCATATATTTT
CDR3: CASSSPTAGTLGNTIYF

size: .
D: .
J: TRBJ1-6
V: TRBV6-1
DNA: TGTGCCAGCAGTGAAATGGGGGGGGGATCCGTGGGTTCACCCCTCCACTTT
CDR3: CASSEMGGGSVGSPLHF

size: .
D: .
J: TRBJ1-6
V: TRBV4-3
DNA: TGCGCCAGCAGCCAAGAGGTAGCGGACGACCATTCACCCCTCCACTTT
CDR3: CASSQEVADDHSPLHF

size: once
D: .
J: TRBJ2-1
V: TRBV14
DNA: TGTGCCAGCAGCCGGCTCGGAGCGGCCTCCTACAATGAGCAGTTCTTC
CDR3: CASSRLGAASYNEQFF

size: once
D: .
J: TRBJ2-1
V: TRBV19
DNA: TGTGCCAGTAGCGGACTATCTCTCTCCTACAATGAGCAGTTCTTC
CDR3: CASSGLSLSYNEQFF

size: .
D: TRBD1
J: TRBJ1-5
V: TRBV19
DNA: TGTGCCAGTCTTACAGGGGGCGTCGGACAGCCCCAGCATTTT
CDR3: CASLTGGVGQPQHF

size: .
D: TRBD1
J: TRBJ1-6
V: TRBV7-8
DNA: TGTGCCAGCAGCTTAGCGAGGACAGGGCTTCGTTCACCCCTCCACTTT
CDR3: CASSLARTGLRSPLHF

size: .
D: TRBD1
J: TRBJ2-1
V: TRBV29-1
DNA: TGCAGCGTTGCCGGGACAGGGGGCAATGAGCAGTTCTTC
CDR3: CSVAGTGGNEQFF

size: .
D: .
J: TRBJ1-5
V: TRBV27
DNA: TGTGCCAGCAGGGCCCATAGCAATCAGCCCCAGCATTTT
CDR3: CASRAHSNQPQHF

size: few
D: TRBD1
J: TRBJ1-4
V: TRBV28
DNA: TGTGCCAGCAGGAGTTCCGGGACAGGGTCGGAAAAACTGTTTTTT
CDR3: CASRSSGTGSEKLFF

size: .
D: TRBD2
J: TRBJ2-3
V: TRBV5-6
DNA: TGTGCCAGCAGCTTTCTAGCGGGGGGGCCTGGTGTAGGAGATACGCAGTATTTT
CDR3: CASSFLAGGPGVGDTQYF

size: once
D: .
J: TRBJ1-1
V: TRBV30
DNA: TGTGCCTGGGCTCCAGGGGTGAACACTGAAGCTTTCTTT
CDR3: CAWAPGVNTEAFF

size: .
D: .
J: TRBJ1-2
V: TRBV6-1
DNA: TGTGCCAGCAGTGAAGACATAGGCTACACCTTC
CDR3: CASSEDIGYTF

size: .
D: TRBD1
J: TRBJ1-1
V: TRBV11-3
DNA: TGTGCCAGCAGCAGGGGGCGCGAAACTGAAGCTTTCTTT
CDR3: CASSRGRETEAFF

size: few
D: .
J: TRBJ1-1
V: TRBV19
DNA: TGTGCCAGTAAGCCCCAGGGTGGGGCCATGAACACTGAAGCTTTCTTT
CDR3: CASKPQGGAMNTEAFF

size: .
D: .
J: TRBJ2-2
V: TRBV3-1/TRBV3-2
DNA: TGTGCCAGCAGACCCAGAGGGAACACCGGGGAGCTGTTTTTT
CDR3: CASRPRGNTGELFF

size: .
D: TRBD1
J: TRBJ1-4
V: TRBV6-5
DNA: TGTGCCTTTTCCGGAGGGGGCACTGAAAAACTGTTTTTT
CDR3: CAFSGGGTEKLFF

size: .
D: .
J: TRBJ1-1
V: TRBV30
DNA: TGTGCCTGGAGTCCAGGGTTGGCGAACACTGAAGCTTTCTTT
CDR3: CAWSPGLANTEAFF

size: .
D: .
J: TRBJ2-1
V: TRBV6-6
DNA: TGTGCCAGCAGTTCGAGGACAGCGTACAATGAGCAGTTCTTC
CDR3: CASSSRTAYNEQFF

size: .
D: TRBD2
J: TRBJ2-7
V: TRBV2
DNA: TGTGCCAGCAGTGGGGGGGGACTAGCACCATACGAGCAGTACTTC
CDR3: CASSGGGLAPYEQYF

size: .
D: TRBD2
J: TRBJ2-5
V: TRBV2
DNA: TGTGCCAGCAGAGAACTACTAGCGGGAGGGCCGTTGCGGGAGACCCAGTACTTC
CDR3: CASRELLAGGPLRETQYF

size: .
D: TRBD1
J: TRBJ2-5
V: TRBV15
DNA: TGTGCCACCAGCAGAGGGACAGGGGGGCCTCAAGAGACCCAGTACTTC
CDR3: CATSRGTGGPQETQYF

size: .
D: TRBD1
J: TRBJ1-3
V: TRBV11-2
DNA: TGTGCCAGCAGCACCAGGGGACAGATTGGAAACACCATATATTTT
CDR3: CASSTRGQIGNTIYF

size: .
D: .
J: TRBJ2-3
V: TRBV5-1
DNA: TGCGCCAGCAGCCTCGCCGCCGGGGATACGCAGTATTTT
CDR3: CASSLAAGDTQYF

size: .
D: TRBD1
J: TRBJ2-7
V: TRBV2
DNA: TGTGCCAGCAGTGCCCCGGACAGGGGTATGCGTGAGCAGTACTTC
CDR3: CASSAPDRGMREQYF

size: .
D: .
J: TRBJ1-5
V: TRBV21-1
DNA: TGTGCCAGCAGCACCCCGGGGGACGGATATAGCAATCAGCCCCAGCATTTT
CDR3: CASSTPGDGYSNQPQHF

size: .
D: .
J: TRBJ2-5
V: TRBV27
DNA: TGTGCCAGCAGTAGACAGGTACGGCTAGAGACCCAGTACTTC
CDR3: CASSRQVRLETQYF

size: .
D: .
J: TRBJ1-1
V: TRBV3-1/TRBV3-2
DNA: TGTGCCAGCAGCCAAGCCACAACGTCCACTGAAGCTTTCTTT
CDR3: CASSQATTSTEAFF

size: .
D: .
J: TRBJ1-5
V: TRBV5-6
DNA: TGTGCCAGCAGCTTAGGGGACTCACACGACAATCAGCCCCAGCATTTT
CDR3: CASSLGDSHDNQPQHF

size: .
D: .
J: TRBJ1-5
V: TRBV28
DNA: TGTGCCGAGGGGGGGCAGCCAAATCAGCCCCAGCATTTT
CDR3: CAEGGQPNQPQHF

size: .
D: TRBD1
J: TRBJ1-1
V: TRBV5-1
DNA: TGCGCCAGCAGCTCGACGACAGGGTTGACTGAAGCTTTCTTT
CDR3: CASSSTTGLTEAFF

size: .
D: .
J: TRBJ2-2
V: TRBV6-2/TRBV6-3
DNA: TGTGCCAGCAGTTACGGGGAGTTTAACACCGGGGAGCTGTTTTTT
CDR3: CASSYGEFNTGELFF

size: .
D: TRBD1
J: TRBJ1-2
V: TRBV4-1
DNA: TGCGCCAGCAGCCAAGAGCAGGGGGGCTATGGCTACACCTTC
CDR3: CASSQEQGGYGYTF

size: few
D: TRBD2
J: TRBJ2-3
V: TRBV29-1
DNA: TGCAGCGTGCTAAGCGGGAGCCGGGCAGATACGCAGTATTTT
CDR3: CSVLSGSRADTQYF